This T cell receptor (beta chain) is drawn from a study of OX40 agonist ivuxolimab in advanced cancers. The data were produced by immunoSEQ multiplex PCR, yet TCRdb's version contains in-frame clones alone and is incomplete. The top ten clones hold approximately 0.6% of a sample with under 85,000 clones, roughly 88% of them seen once. Sequences were derived from CD4+ or CD8+ T cells sorted from blood, sampled in a trial of the OX40 agonist ivuxolimab. The TCR was taken from an adult with an advanced solid tumor such as melanoma, head and neck, liver or kidney cancer.

CDR3 in amino acids: CASSPGTGSFTEAFF. CDR3 DNA: TGTGCCAGCAGCCCCGGGACAGGTAGTTTCACTGAAGCTTTCTTT. This rearrangement joins TRBV11-3 to TRBJ1-1; 8 bases match TRBD1. Germline loops: CDR1 SGHNT, CDR2 YENEEA. The CDR3 has 15 amino acids. After removal of 5 bases from V and 4 bases from J, the junction contained 9 bases not matched to a gene.